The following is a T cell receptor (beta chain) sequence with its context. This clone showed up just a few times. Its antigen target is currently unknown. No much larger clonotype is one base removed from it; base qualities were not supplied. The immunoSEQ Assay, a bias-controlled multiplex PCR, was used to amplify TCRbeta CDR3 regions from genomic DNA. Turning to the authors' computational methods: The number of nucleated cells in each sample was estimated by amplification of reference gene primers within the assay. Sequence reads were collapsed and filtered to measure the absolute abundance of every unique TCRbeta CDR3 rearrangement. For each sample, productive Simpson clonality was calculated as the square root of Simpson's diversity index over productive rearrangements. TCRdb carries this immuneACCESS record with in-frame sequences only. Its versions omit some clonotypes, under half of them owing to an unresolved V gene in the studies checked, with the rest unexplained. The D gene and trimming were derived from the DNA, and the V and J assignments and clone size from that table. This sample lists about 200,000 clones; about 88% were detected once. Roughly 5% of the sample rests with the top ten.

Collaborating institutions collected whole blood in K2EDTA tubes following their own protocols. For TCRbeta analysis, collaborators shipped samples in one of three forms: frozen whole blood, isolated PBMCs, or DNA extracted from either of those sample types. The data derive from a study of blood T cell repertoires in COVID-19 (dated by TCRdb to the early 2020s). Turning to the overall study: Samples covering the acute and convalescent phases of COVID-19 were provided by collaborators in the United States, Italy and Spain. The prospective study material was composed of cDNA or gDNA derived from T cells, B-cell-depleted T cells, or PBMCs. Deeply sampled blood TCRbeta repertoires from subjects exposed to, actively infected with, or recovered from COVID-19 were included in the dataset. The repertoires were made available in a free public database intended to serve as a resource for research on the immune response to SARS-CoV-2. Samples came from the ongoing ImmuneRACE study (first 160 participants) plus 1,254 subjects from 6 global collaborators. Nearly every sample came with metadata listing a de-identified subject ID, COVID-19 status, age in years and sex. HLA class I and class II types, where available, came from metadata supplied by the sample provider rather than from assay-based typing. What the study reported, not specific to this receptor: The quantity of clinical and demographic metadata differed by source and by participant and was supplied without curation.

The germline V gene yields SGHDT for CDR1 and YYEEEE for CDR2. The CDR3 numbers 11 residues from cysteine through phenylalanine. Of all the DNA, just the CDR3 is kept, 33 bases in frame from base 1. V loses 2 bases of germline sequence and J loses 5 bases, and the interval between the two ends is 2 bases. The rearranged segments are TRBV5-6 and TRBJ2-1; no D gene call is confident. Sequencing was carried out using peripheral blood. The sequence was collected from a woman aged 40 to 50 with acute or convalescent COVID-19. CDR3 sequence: CASSFNNEQFF. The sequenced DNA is TGTGCCAGCAGCTTCAACAATGAGCAGTTCTTC.